Each of the 18 T cell receptor beta chains below was sequenced from the same sample in a study of regulatory T cells in long-lasting Graves disease. Indicated time point: newly diagnosed GD, antithyroid drugs for less than 3 months. RNA extracted from PBMCs served as the sequencing template. CDR3-region Arm-PCR and iRepertoire HTBI primers produced the TCR beta libraries. TCRdb re-derived calls from the multiplex PCR reads in MiXCR, one entry per CDR3 protein. Of around 360,000 distinct CDR3 sequences in the sample, about 17% were seen once. In addition, the sample was reused for a study of T cells in Graves' hyperthyroidism and ophthalmopathy.

The specimen comprised peripheral blood mononuclear cells (PBMCs), sampled at new diagnosis, from a patient treated with antithyroid drugs. These receptors all stem from a woman in her late teens or twenties with Graves disease.

This clonotype occurred many times. The CDR3 coding sequence is TGTGCCAGCAGTCCGGGACTACTTTACGACAATGAGCAGTTCTTC. This translates into CASSPGLLYDNEQFF. The chain has TRBV11-3 and TRBJ2-1; 7 bases are shared with TRBD2. CDR1 and CDR2 (germline): SGHNT, YENEEA. The CDR3 totals 15 residues. Trimming cost V 6 bases and J 5 bases; bases outside gene matches: 10.

The chain carries TRBV12-3 or TRBV12-4 and TRBJ1-5; 7 nucleotides align to TRBD1. The CDR3 spans 15 residues. The V and J ends lost 6 bases and 6 bases, in that order; junction bases with no gene match: 11. The CDR3 DNA is TGTGCCAGCAGCTTCGGAGGGGGCGCGGGTCAGCCCCAGCATTTT. The encoded protein is CASSFGGGAGQPQHF.

In its sample, this clonotype was seen many times. The gene calls are TRBV10-3 and TRBJ1-2, with 7 nucleotides matching TRBD1. V lost 7 bases and J lost 4; bases outside the gene matches: 6. The CDR3 is 13 residues long. The germline CDR1 and CDR2 sequences are ENHRY and SYGVKD. The CDR3 reads CAITRDSSYGYTF. The CDR3 nucleotides are TGTGCCATCACTAGGGACAGCAGCTATGGCTACACCTTC.

The sample holds many counts of this clonotype. The CDR3 nucleotides are TGTGCCAGCAGCGGGGGGCCTATAGAAGCTTTCTTT. This gives the protein CASSGGPIEAFF. The V and J genes are TRBV28 and TRBJ1-1, with TRBD1 as a possible D gene (6 bases). Germline values: CDR1 MDHEN, CDR2 SYDVKM. The CDR3 runs to 12 residues. V shed 6 bases and J shed 8 bases, with 13 bases lying between them.

The table lists this clonotype with a few counts. The chain has TRBV9 and TRBJ2-2; D is tentatively TRBD1 or TRBD2 (5 bases each). V lost 4 bases and J lost 3, with 16 bases in between. This CDR3 spans 16 amino acids. The germline V gene encodes CDR1 SGDLS and CDR2 YYNGEE. The CDR3 coding sequence is TGTGCCAGCAGCCCTACTACGGGGCTTTACACCGGGGAGCTGTTTTTT. Its protein product is CASSPTTGLYTGELFF.

At least ten counts were recorded for this clonotype. This chain links TRBV3-1 with TRBJ2-1; 13 bases are shared with TRBD2. The CDR3 runs to 16 residues. Germline loops: CDR1 LGHDT, CDR2 YNNKEL (reference sequence). The V gene end was trimmed by 3 bases and the J gene end by 6 bases; junction bases not matched to a gene: 5. In DNA form, the CDR3 reads TGTGCCAGCAGCCACGGACTAGCGGGAGAGTTCAATGAGCAGTTCTTC. Its protein is CASSHGLAGEFNEQFF.

This clonotype was counted at least ten times. The chain recombines TRBV7-2 with TRBJ2-1, with D perhaps matching TRBD2 (6 bases). This CDR3 is 16 amino acids long. The germline gives CDR1 SGHTA, CDR2 FQGNSA. Trimming pared 2 bases from V and 5 bases from J, leaving 16 bases between. CDR3: CASSLWVGTANNEQFF. CDR3 bases: TGTGCCAGCAGCTTATGGGTAGGGACTGCTAACAATGAGCAGTTCTTC.

Concerning this clonotype: Being one base from a much bigger clone, this may be a read error. J is TRBJ1-1 and V is TRBV6-5, with D uncertain. Trimming pared 0 bases from V and 4 bases from J, leaving 6 bases between. The CDR3 runs 13 residues. Per germline, CDR1 MNHEY and CDR2 SVGAGI. The CDR3 loop reads CASSYSEVTEAFF. The CDR3 DNA reads TGTGCCAGCAGTTACTCGGAAGTCACTGAAGCTTTCTTT.

CDR3 region: CASTRGGLSTEAFF. DNA of the CDR3: TGTGCCAGCACCCGGGGGGGGCTGAGCACTGAAGCTTTCTTT. The genes are TRBV12-3 or TRBV12-4 and TRBJ1-1, with a weak D call TRBD1 (6 bases). The length of the CDR3 is 14 residues. V gave up 7 bases and J gave up 4 bases, with 16 bases separating them.

This clonotype has a count of ten or more. The rearrangement links TRBV30 to TRBJ1-2, with 7 bases fitting TRBD1. The CDR3 is made up of 14 amino acids. Trimming at V came to 2 bases and at J to 4 bases, leaving 7 bases not matched to a gene. Per germline, CDR1 GTSNPN and CDR2 SVGIG (reference sequence). The CDR3 DNA reads as TGTGCCTGGAGTCTGACAGGGCTGGCCTATGGCTACACCTTC. It codes for CAWSLTGLAYGYTF.

This clonotype showed up many times. V is TRBV15 and J is TRBJ2-1; 8 bases match TRBD1. Germline V gene sequence: CDR1 LNHNV, CDR2 YYDKDF (reference sequence). The CDR3 covers 15 residues. J was trimmed by 8 bases and V by 6 bases; bases with no gene match: 12. The CDR3 DNA reads TGTGCCACCAGGCGGCAGGGGGCGGATAGAGATGAGCAGTTCTTC. It is translated as CATRRQGADRDEQFF.

The rearrangement links TRBV6-2 or TRBV6-3 to TRBJ1-5; the match to TRBD1 covers 7 bases. The CDR3 is 14 amino acids. Germline CDR1 is MNHEY and CDR2 is SVGEGT. Losses at the gene ends were 6 bases for V and 5 bases for J; bases not matched to a gene: 7. The chain's CDR3 is CASSHSGTDQPQHF. The DNA for the CDR3 is TGTGCCAGCAGCCACTCGGGGACAGATCAGCCCCAGCATTTT.

The chain links TRBV19 to TRBJ2-3; TRBD2 matches at 13 bases. This CDR3 is 15 amino acids long. J was trimmed by 4 bases and V by 7 bases; bases with no gene match: 5. From germline, CDR1 is LNHDA and CDR2 SQIVND (reference sequence). In nucleotides, the CDR3 is TGTGCCAGTACCCCGGGACTAGCGGGGCCAGATACGCAGTATTTT. Translated: CASTPGLAGPDTQYF.

The chain combines TRBV20-1 with TRBJ1-5; no firm D call. Per germline, CDR1 DFQATT and CDR2 SNEGSKA (reference sequence). The CDR3 is 14 amino acids. V gave up 0 bases and J gave up 6 bases, with 12 bases separating them. The DNA for the CDR3 is TGCAGTGCTAGAGATGGAGCAGACTCTCAGCCCCAGCATTTT. This codes for CSARDGADSQPQHF.

Concerning this clonotype: Mismatch with germline at one junction end may stem from a read error. The genes are TRBV5-1 and TRBJ1-2; D is possibly TRBD1 (6 bases). The CDR3 has 15 residues. The germline V gene has CDR1 SGHRS and CDR2 YFSETQ. DNA of the CDR3: TGCGCCAGCAGCGCCACCACAGGGTCCAACTATGGCTACGCCTTC. Amino acid sequence: CASSATTGSNYGYAF.

As DNA, the CDR3 is TGCAGTGCTAACTCACCCCTCCACTTT. Its translation: CSANSPLHF. V and J are TRBV20-1 and TRBJ1-6, with D hard to call. The V gene lost 4 bases and the J gene lost 10 bases, with 2 bases spanning the gap. The CDR3 is 9 residues long. Germline CDR1 is DFQATT and CDR2 is SNEGSKA (reference sequence).

This clonotype turned up a few times. The V call is TRBV20-1, the J call TRBJ1-1, with D unclear. Germline loops: CDR1 DFQATT, CDR2 SNEGSKA (reference sequence). CDR3 length: 16 residues. Trimming stripped 5 bases from V and 1 base from J, with 20 bases between. The CDR3 nucleotides are TGCAGTGCTGCCCCCGAAAGGGTGGCTGAGAACACTGAAGCTTTCTTT. Protein product: CSAAPERVAENTEAFF.

This clonotype was picked up many times. V is TRBV20-1 and J is TRBJ2-7, with TRBD2 identical over 9 bases. Germline V gene lookup returns CDR1 DFQATT and CDR2 SNEGSKA (reference sequence). The CDR3 runs 14 residues. J was trimmed by 2 bases and V by 6 bases; bases with no gene match: 8. CDR3 nucleotide sequence: TGCAGTGCCCATCTAGCGGGACCTACCTACGAGCAGTACTTC. This gives the protein CSAHLAGPTYEQYF.